The 30 T cell receptor beta chains listed next were all sequenced from one sample in a study of T cells in Graves' hyperthyroidism and ophthalmopathy. TCR beta CDR3 sequences were amplified from RNA transcripts. An initial round of RT-PCR targeting the TCR CDR3 relied on the HTBI primer set. TCRdb re-called the multiplex PCR reads through MiXCR, storing one row per CDR3 protein. This table has roughly 150,000 distinct CDR3 sequences, about 9% appearing once. Sequences were obtained from blood. The receptors stem from a woman younger than 35 with Graves' hyperthyroidism that later progressed to Graves' ophthalmopathy.

This clonotype occurred many times. This rearrangement joins TRBV10-3 to TRBJ1-1; 9 nucleotides line up with TRBD1. The germline V gene encodes CDR1 ENHRY and CDR2 SYGVKD. CDR3 length: 18 residues. After removal of 0 bases from V and 1 base from J, the junction contained 9 bases not matched to a gene. The CDR3 is CAISESTGTGYRNTEAFF. The CDR3 nucleotides are TGTGCCATCAGTGAGTCGACCGGGACAGGGTATAGGAACACTGAAGCTTTCTTT.

In its sample, this clonotype was seen many times. This chain links TRBV9 with TRBJ1-2; 9 bases fit TRBD1. Germline CDR1 reads SGDLS; CDR2 reads YYNGEE. The trim removed 5 bases at V and 3 bases at J, leaving 2 bases unmatched. CDR3 length: 13 residues. The CDR3 coding sequence is TGTGCCAGCAGAGGGGACAGGGACTATGGCTACACCTTC. Translating it yields CASRGDRDYGYTF.

This clonotype was counted ten times or more. The J gene is TRBJ2-7, the V gene TRBV20-1; tentative D call: TRBD1 (5 bases). The V end was cut by 2 bases, the J end by 4 bases, with 12 bases between. This CDR3 has 13 residues. Germline V lookup: CDR1 DFQATT, CDR2 SNEGSKA (reference sequence). CDR3 sequence reads: CSARPQETYEQYF. Written as DNA, the CDR3 is TGCAGTGCTAGACCACAGGAGACTTACGAGCAGTACTTC.

There are a few counts of this clonotype. The chain uses TRBV4-1 and TRBJ2-2; D not certain. Trimming shortened V by 1 base and J by 3 bases, and 6 bases separated the two germline ends. This CDR3 has 14 residues. Per germline, CDR1 MGHRA and CDR2 YSYEKL. CDR3 residues: CASSQGLDTGELFF. Here the CDR3 DNA reads TGCGCCAGCAGCCAAGGCCTGGACACCGGGGAGCTGTTTTTT.

The chain employs TRBV6-2 or TRBV6-3 and TRBJ2-7, with a possible D match to TRBD1 (5 bases). CDR3 length equals 16 residues. V was trimmed by 4 bases and J by 7 bases, leaving 23 bases between them. Germline V gene sequence: CDR1 MNHEY, CDR2 SVGEGT. The CDR3 protein is CASSWNPDSWRREQYF. DNA of the CDR3: TGTGCCAGCAGTTGGAACCCCGACAGTTGGCGCAGGGAGCAGTACTTC.

This clonotype was counted at least ten times. The V gene is TRBV16, the J gene TRBJ2-1; 7 nucleotides agree with TRBD1. CDR1 and CDR2 from the germline V gene are KGHSY and FQNENV. CDR3 size: 14 residues. Trimming cost V 1 base and J 10 bases; bases outside gene matches: 7. CDR3 nucleotide sequence: TGTGCCAGCAGCCAATTTGACAGGGTAAGCGAGCAGTTCTTC. The encoded protein is CASSQFDRVSEQFF.

This clonotype is medium-sized in the sample. The V and J genes are TRBV2 and TRBJ2-1; 7 nucleotides match TRBD1. The V gene end was trimmed by 6 bases and the J gene end by 12 bases; junction bases not matched to a gene: 8. This CDR3 contains 12 residues. The V gene's germline CDR1 is SNHLY and CDR2 FYNNEI. CDR3: CASRPQGSGQFF. The CDR3 nucleotides read TGTGCCAGCAGACCACAGGGGTCTGGGCAGTTCTTC.

On this clonotype: A read error is possible here, since a much larger clone lies one base away. This chain links TRBV19 with TRBJ1-5; D gene uncertain. The germline CDR1 and CDR2 sequences are LNHDA and SQIVND (reference sequence). The CDR3 consists of 15 residues. This CDR3 reads CASSMGPNSNQLQHF. The CDR3 DNA is TGTGCCAGTAGTATGGGTCCAAATAGCAATCAGCTCCAGCATTTT.

This clonotype was seen ten or more times. The chain couples TRBV2 to TRBJ2-3, with D hard to call. The CDR3 is 13 residues long. Deletions cut 2 bases from V and 11 bases from J, with 14 bases between. CDR1 SNHLY and CDR2 FYNNEI come from the germline V gene. CDR3: CASSERRRPKQYF. The CDR3, as DNA: TGTGCCAGCAGTGAAAGGCGACGCCCCAAGCAGTATTTT. Full variable domain (rest looked up from reference TRBV2 and TRBJ2-3): EPEVTQTPSHQVTQMGQEVILRCVPISNHLYFYWYRQILGQKVEFLVSFYNNEISEKSEIFDDQFSVERPDGSNFTLKIRSTKLEDSAMYFCASSERRRPKQYFGPGTRLTVL.

This clonotype was counted at least ten times. The chain uses TRBV27 and TRBJ2-6; the D is unclear. The CDR3 consists of 15 residues. Trimming removed 6 bases from V and 2 bases from J, with 11 bases in between. Germline V gene lookup returns CDR1 MNHEY and CDR2 SMNVEV (reference sequence). The CDR3 sequence: CASSPSTAGANVLTF. In DNA form, the CDR3 reads TGTGCCAGCAGCCCCAGTACCGCTGGGGCCAACGTCCTGACTTTC.

This clonotype occurred many times. V is TRBV18 and J is TRBJ2-7, with D tentatively TRBD1 (5 bases). V dropped 6 bases and J dropped 0 bases, with 9 bases sitting between them. The CDR3 contains 13 residues. Germline CDR1 is KGHSH and CDR2 is LQKENI. CDR3 in DNA: TGTGCCAGCTCGACGACAGTCTCCTACGAGCAGTACTTC. As protein: CASSTTVSYEQYF.

This clonotype has ten or more counts. The J gene is TRBJ2-1, the V gene TRBV6-1, with 11 positions matching TRBD1. Germline V lookup: CDR1 MNHNS, CDR2 SASEGT. The CDR3 loop spans 17 amino acids. V trimming: 5 bases; J trimming: 9 bases; junction bases outside the gene matches: 15. CDR3 nucleotides: TGTGCCAGCAGTTCCAGCTTCCTACCGGGACAGGGGGGTGAGCAGTTCTTC. Residues: CASSSSFLPGQGGEQFF.

This clonotype was detected a few times. One base away lies a much larger clone, so this may be a sequencing read error. This is likely a read error, given that the CDR3 carries no conserved phenylalanine or tryptophan at its end. This rearrangement joins TRBV24-1 to TRBJ2-1, with TRBD1 matching over 8 bases. The trim removed 3 bases at V and 2 bases at J, leaving 5 bases unmatched. The CDR3 covers 16 residues. Germline CDR1 and CDR2: KGHDR and SFDVKD. The DNA of the CDR3 is TGTGCCACCAGTGATGGACCGGGACAGGCCTACAATGAGCAGTTCCTC. It encodes CATSDGPGQAYNEQFL.

This clonotype was found many times. The chain recombines TRBV30 with TRBJ2-4; D could derive from TRBD1 or TRBD2 (5 bases each). The CDR3 is 19 amino acids. Trimming removed 0 bases at V and 1 base at J, with 22 bases between. Per germline, CDR1 GTSNPN and CDR2 SVGIG (reference sequence). This CDR3 is CAWSVSRQTTTRAKNIQYF. The DNA of the CDR3 is TGTGCCTGGAGTGTGTCTCGACAGACTACCACTAGGGCCAAAAACATTCAGTACTTC.

This chain links TRBV5-5 with TRBJ2-3, with D perhaps matching TRBD1 or TRBD2 (5 bases each). The CDR3 covers 14 residues. The germline V and J ends were trimmed by 0 bases and 2 bases, with 7 bases remaining between them. Germline CDR1 SGHKS, CDR2 YYEKEE (reference sequence). CDR3 amino acids: CASSLAGATDTQYF. The CDR3 nucleotides are TGTGCCAGCAGCTTGGCCGGGGCCACAGATACGCAGTATTTT.

This clonotype was seen many times. This sequence joins TRBV12-3 or TRBV12-4 and TRBJ1-5; no reliable D call. The CDR3 covers 13 residues. V shed 7 bases and J shed 8 bases, with 15 bases lying between them. CDR3 region: CASTPAAVEPQHF. The CDR3 nucleotides are TGTGCCAGCACTCCCGCTGCCGTTGAGCCCCAGCATTTT.

On this clonotype: Given a much more abundant clone one base away, this may be a read error. J is TRBJ2-7 and V is TRBV10-3; 9 nucleotides line up with TRBD1. The CDR3 spans 15 residues. Trimming removed 9 bases from V and 6 bases from J; junction bases left unmatched: 15. Germline V gene sequence: CDR1 ENHRY, CDR2 SYGVKD. In DNA form, the CDR3 reads TGTGCCATGACACCGGGACAGGGTGACGGGGGCGAGCAGTACTTC. The encoded protein is CAMTPGQGDGGEQYF.

This clonotype was counted many times. The rearrangement links TRBV7-9 to TRBJ2-7, with a weak D call TRBD1 (5 bases). Germline lookup yields CDR1 SEHNR and CDR2 FQNEAQ (reference sequence). The CDR3 runs 17 residues. The germline V and J ends were trimmed by 1 base and 3 bases, with 19 bases remaining between them. CDR3: CASSLVVLGLDNYEQYF. CDR3 DNA sequence: TGTGCCAGCAGCTTAGTCGTATTGGGGCTAGATAACTACGAGCAGTACTTC.

This clonotype was picked up many times. The CDR3: CASSPKNEQFF. The CDR3 DNA is TGTGCCAGCTCACCGAAAAATGAGCAGTTCTTC. The V call is TRBV18, the J call TRBJ2-1; D remains ambiguous. Trimming left V 3 bases short and J 7 bases short, with 4 bases between. The germline V gene has CDR1 KGHSH and CDR2 LQKENI. The CDR3 is 11 residues long. Based on the CDR3 plus reference TRBV18 and TRBJ2-1, the full variable domain is NAGVMQNPRHLVRRRGQEARLRCSPMKGHSHVYWYRQLPEEGLKFMVYLQKENIIDESGMPKERFSAEFPKEGPSILRIQQVVRGDSAAYFCASSPKNEQFFGPGTRLTVL.

This clonotype was counted only a few times. V and J are TRBV24-1 and TRBJ1-2, with D maybe TRBD1 (6 bases). The CDR3 extends over 14 amino acids. CDR1 is KGHDR, CDR2 SFDVKD, per germline. V gave up 3 bases and J gave up 4 bases, with 11 bases separating them. CDR3 region: CATSDGRGGYGYTF. The CDR3 DNA follows: TGTGCCACCAGTGATGGCAGGGGTGGCTATGGCTACACCTTC.

The sample holds many counts of this clonotype. The rearrangement joins TRBV2 to TRBJ1-5; no clear D gene. There are 14 residues in the CDR3. Germline loops: CDR1 SNHLY, CDR2 FYNNEI. V lost 3 bases, J lost 4 bases, and 10 bases lay in between. The CDR3 nucleotides are TGTGCCAGCAGTGAGCTTTGGGGTAATCAGCCCCAGCATTTT. Protein: CASSELWGNQPQHF. The whole variable domain, remainder taken from reference TRBV2 and TRBJ1-5, is EPEVTQTPSHQVTQMGQEVILRCVPISNHLYFYWYRQILGQKVEFLVSFYNNEISEKSEIFDDQFSVERPDGSNFTLKIRSTKLEDSAMYFCASSELWGNQPQHFGDGTRLSIL.

This clonotype has a count of ten or more. This chain joins TRBV6-1 and TRBJ1-1; 12 nucleotides match TRBD1. J was trimmed by 0 bases and V by 3 bases; bases with no gene match: 5. The germline gives CDR1 MNHNS, CDR2 SASEGT. The CDR3 is 17 residues long. The CDR3 DNA sequence: TGTGCCAGCAGTGAGCCACGGGACAGGGGGCTGAACACTGAAGCTTTCTTT. It yields the protein CASSEPRDRGLNTEAFF.

This clonotype was detected ten times or more. CDR3 loop: CASSSPGGENTEAFF. CDR3 coding DNA: TGTGCCAGCAGTTCCCCGGGGGGGGAGAACACTGAAGCTTTCTTT. The V call is TRBV12-3 or TRBV12-4, the J call TRBJ1-1; weak D call: TRBD1 (5 bases). Trimming stripped 4 bases from V and 1 base from J, with 13 bases between. The CDR3 extends over 15 amino acids.

This clonotype was observed many times. The chain recombines TRBV12-3 or TRBV12-4 with TRBJ1-1; a weak D match, TRBD1 (5 bases). The CDR3 consists of 14 residues. The germline V and J ends were trimmed by 3 bases and 1 base, with 9 bases remaining between them. The CDR3 is CASSLGQKNTEAFF. CDR3 coding DNA: TGTGCCAGCAGTTTGGGGCAGAAGAACACTGAAGCTTTCTTT.

This clonotype was seen ten or more times. This chain joins TRBV2 and TRBJ1-5; D remains ambiguous. This CDR3 has 15 amino acids. V was trimmed by 0 bases and J by 2 bases, leaving 8 bases between them. In germline, CDR1 is SNHLY, CDR2 FYNNEI. This CDR3 is CASSEAIGGNQPQHF. The CDR3 DNA reads as TGTGCCAGCAGTGAAGCGATCGGGGGCAATCAGCCCCAGCATTTT.

In this sample, this clonotype turned up many times. CDR3 nucleotides: TGTGCCAGCAGCCCCCAGGACAGGCCGAACACCTTC. Residues: CASSPQDRPNTF. V and J are TRBV9 and TRBJ1-2; TRBD1 matches at 7 bases. V lost 4 bases, J lost 12 bases, and 9 bases stayed unmatched. The CDR3 contains 12 residues. Germline V gives CDR1 SGDLS, CDR2 YYNGEE.

The table lists this clonotype with many counts. The J gene is TRBJ2-7, the V gene TRBV7-9; 7 nucleotides line up with TRBD2. Unmatched junction bases numbered 6, after V lost 7 bases and J lost 0 bases. From germline, CDR1 is SEHNR and CDR2 FQNEAQ (reference sequence). The CDR3 runs to 14 residues. The CDR3 reads CASTWGGSSYEQYF. CDR3 bases: TGTGCCAGCACCTGGGGGGGGAGCTCCTACGAGCAGTACTTC.

Ten or more counts support this clonotype. The chain combines TRBV20-1 with TRBJ2-5, with D possibly matching TRBD1 (5 bases). Between the trimmed V and J ends, which lost 2 bases and 5 bases, there was a span of 9 bases. This CDR3 is 12 amino acids long. In germline, CDR1 is DFQATT, CDR2 SNEGSKA (reference sequence). DNA for the CDR3: TGCAGTGCTAGACAGGGAAGGGAGACCCAGTACTTC. Translating gives CSARQGRETQYF.

This clonotype has at least ten counts. The V gene is TRBV28, the J gene TRBJ1-1; D call uncertain. The germline V gene has CDR1 MDHEN and CDR2 SYDVKM. The CDR3 contains 13 residues. The V and J ends lost 2 bases and 5 bases respectively, with 9 bases between them. The DNA for the CDR3 is TGTGCCAGCAGTTTACCGGGGATGACTGAAGCTTTCTTT. Encoded protein: CASSLPGMTEAFF.

At least ten counts were recorded for this clonotype. The chain joins TRBV6-1 to TRBJ1-4; unclear D gene. With 7 bases removed from V and 5 bases from J, the gap between germline ends came to 17 bases. The germline V gene encodes CDR1 MNHNS and CDR2 SASEGT. The CDR3 is made up of 15 amino acids. The DNA of the CDR3 is TGTGCCAGCACCCCATGGACGGAGAGGAATGAAAAACTGTTTTTT. Protein sequence: CASTPWTERNEKLFF.